The rows below give T cell receptor beta chains drawn from one sample of a study of identical twins. Each CDR3 protein gets one entry after TCRdb re-called the 5' RACE reads with MiXCR. The data show roughly 720,000 distinct CDR3 sequences, around a sixth seen once. These data also formed part of another study, on T cells expressing NK-cell markers.

Sequencing was performed on PBMCs. The receptors stem from a woman aged 18-29 years in good health. The CDR3 runs from the conserved cysteine through the conserved F or W. Fields, in order: V gene, D gene, J gene, CDR3 length, clone size, CDR3 DNA, CDR3 protein. D genes are given only for firm matches. Only part of the rows carry a size: once, few, many, or a class if the clone is expanded.

v_call: TRBV7-2; d_call: .; j_call: TRBJ1-2; cdr3_length: 15; clone_size: .; cdr3_nt: TGTGCCAGCAGCTTTACCGGGACACCTAACTATGGCTACACCTTC; cdr3_aa: CASSFTGTPNYGYTF
v_call: TRBV5-6; d_call: .; j_call: TRBJ2-3; cdr3_length: 15; clone_size: once; cdr3_nt: TGTGCCAGCAGCTCCATGAGGGGCTCCAGAGATACGCAGTATTTT; cdr3_aa: CASSSMRGSRDTQYF
v_call: TRBV6-5; d_call: TRBD2; j_call: TRBJ2-3; cdr3_length: 16; clone_size: few; cdr3_nt: TGTGCCAGCAGTTACTCAGGTAGCGGGGGGCCAGATACGCAGTATTTT; cdr3_aa: CASSYSGSGGPDTQYF
v_call: TRBV7-9; d_call: .; j_call: TRBJ1-2; cdr3_length: 14; clone_size: .; cdr3_nt: TGTGCCAGCAGCTTAGCGAGAGGGGACAACGGCTACACCTTC; cdr3_aa: CASSLARGDNGYTF
v_call: TRBV12-5; d_call: TRBD2; j_call: TRBJ2-5; cdr3_length: 17; clone_size: few; cdr3_nt: TGTGCTAGTGGTTTGTTCCGGGGGGGAGGCGCTACGGAGACCCAGTACTTC; cdr3_aa: CASGLFRGGGATETQYF
v_call: TRBV28; d_call: TRBD1; j_call: TRBJ1-2; cdr3_length: 15; clone_size: .; cdr3_nt: TGTGCCAGCAGTGCCGCCCGGACAGGGGGCTTTGGCTACACCTTC; cdr3_aa: CASSAARTGGFGYTF
v_call: TRBV12-3/TRBV12-4; d_call: .; j_call: TRBJ1-6; cdr3_length: 15; clone_size: .; cdr3_nt: TGTGCCAGCCGGGCCCGTGAGGGAACCAATTCACCCCTCCACTTT; cdr3_aa: CASRAREGTNSPLHF
v_call: TRBV27; d_call: .; j_call: TRBJ1-2; cdr3_length: 13; clone_size: .; cdr3_nt: TGTGCCAGCAGGGAGTCGGGCGGCCATGGCTACACCTTC; cdr3_aa: CASRESGGHGYTF
v_call: TRBV6-2/TRBV6-3; d_call: .; j_call: TRBJ2-7; cdr3_length: 17; clone_size: few; cdr3_nt: TGTGCCAGCAGTTACTTCGGTGGGAGTTCGAAACTCCACGAGCAGTACTTC; cdr3_aa: CASSYFGGSSKLHEQYF
v_call: TRBV29-1; d_call: TRBD1; j_call: TRBJ2-5; cdr3_length: 14; clone_size: few; cdr3_nt: TGCAGCTCTTCCCGAATAGGGGGCTCTGAGACCCAGTACTTC; cdr3_aa: CSSSRIGGSETQYF
v_call: TRBV5-4; d_call: TRBD1; j_call: TRBJ2-3; cdr3_length: 14; clone_size: few; cdr3_nt: TGTGCCAGCCAGGACAGGGGAGGCACAGATACGCAGTATTTT; cdr3_aa: CASQDRGGTDTQYF
v_call: TRBV7-9; d_call: .; j_call: TRBJ2-1; cdr3_length: 12; clone_size: medium-sized; cdr3_nt: TGTGCCAGCAGCTTAGAGAGGAGTGAGCAGTTCTTC; cdr3_aa: CASSLERSEQFF
v_call: TRBV7-3; d_call: .; j_call: TRBJ2-3; cdr3_length: 14; clone_size: few; cdr3_nt: TGTGCCAGCAGCTTAGAAGTTAGCACAGATACGCAGTATTTT; cdr3_aa: CASSLEVSTDTQYF
v_call: TRBV12-5; d_call: TRBD2; j_call: TRBJ2-5; cdr3_length: 15; clone_size: few; cdr3_nt: TGTGCTAGTCAACTGGGACTAGCGGGAATAGAGACCCAGTACTTC; cdr3_aa: CASQLGLAGIETQYF
v_call: TRBV7-7; d_call: TRBD2; j_call: TRBJ2-1; cdr3_length: 15; clone_size: once; cdr3_nt: TGTGCCAGCAGACCAGGACTAGCGGGGGTAGGGGAGCAGTTCTTC; cdr3_aa: CASRPGLAGVGEQFF
v_call: TRBV7-9; d_call: .; j_call: TRBJ2-1; cdr3_length: 9; clone_size: .; cdr3_nt: TGTGCCCAGGGGTTTGAGCAGTTCTTC; cdr3_aa: CAQGFEQFF
v_call: TRBV11-2; d_call: TRBD2; j_call: TRBJ2-1; cdr3_length: 16; clone_size: .; cdr3_nt: TGTGCCAGCAGCTTTAGCGGGCCCGGCTCCTACAATGAGCAGTTCTTC; cdr3_aa: CASSFSGPGSYNEQFF
v_call: TRBV11-1; d_call: TRBD2; j_call: TRBJ2-7; cdr3_length: 18; clone_size: few; cdr3_nt: TGTGCCAGCAGCGTCCCGACTAGCGGGAGGTCCCCTCCTAGGGAGCAGTACTTC; cdr3_aa: CASSVPTSGRSPPREQYF
v_call: TRBV11-2; d_call: TRBD2; j_call: TRBJ2-2; cdr3_length: 18; clone_size: few; cdr3_nt: TGTGCCAGCAGCTCCCACGGGACTAGCGGGACGAACACCGGGGAGCTGTTTTTT; cdr3_aa: CASSSHGTSGTNTGELFF
v_call: TRBV10-3; d_call: .; j_call: TRBJ1-3; cdr3_length: 16; clone_size: once; cdr3_nt: TGTGCCATCGGGAGGCCAGGCCGTATCACTGGAAACACCATATATTTT; cdr3_aa: CAIGRPGRITGNTIYF
v_call: TRBV29-1; d_call: .; j_call: TRBJ1-1; cdr3_length: 11; clone_size: .; cdr3_nt: TGCAGCGTTGGCCAGGACACTGAAGCTTTCTTT; cdr3_aa: CSVGQDTEAFF
v_call: TRBV20-1; d_call: .; j_call: TRBJ1-4; cdr3_length: 14; clone_size: few; cdr3_nt: TGCAGTGCTAAGGAAGGAGGGTTTGGGGAAAAACTGTTTTTT; cdr3_aa: CSAKEGGFGEKLFF
v_call: TRBV20-1; d_call: .; j_call: TRBJ2-6; cdr3_length: 16; clone_size: few; cdr3_nt: TGCAGTGCCCAGCTAGCGTACGCTTCTGGGGCCAACGTCCTGACTTTC; cdr3_aa: CSAQLAYASGANVLTF
v_call: TRBV18; d_call: TRBD1; j_call: TRBJ2-1; cdr3_length: 17; clone_size: few; cdr3_nt: TGTGCCAGCTCACCAAGGTTCCAAGGGCAGGGGGTCCATGAGCAGTTCTTC; cdr3_aa: CASSPRFQGQGVHEQFF
v_call: TRBV20-1; d_call: TRBD1; j_call: TRBJ1-5; cdr3_length: 15; clone_size: few; cdr3_nt: TGCAGTGCTAGAGCTCCGACAGGGTGGGATCAGCCCCAGCATTTT; cdr3_aa: CSARAPTGWDQPQHF
v_call: TRBV15; d_call: .; j_call: TRBJ2-3; cdr3_length: 14; clone_size: .; cdr3_nt: TGTGCCACCAGCGGAGTGGCCCGCACAGATACGCAGTATTTT; cdr3_aa: CATSGVARTDTQYF
v_call: TRBV7-9; d_call: .; j_call: TRBJ1-1; cdr3_length: 13; clone_size: few; cdr3_nt: TGTGCCAGCAGCGACACAGGAAACACTGAAGCTTTCTTT; cdr3_aa: CASSDTGNTEAFF
v_call: TRBV20-1; d_call: TRBD1; j_call: TRBJ2-3; cdr3_length: 13; clone_size: few; cdr3_nt: TGCAGTGCCTTAGGACAGGGCGCAGATACGCAGTATTTT; cdr3_aa: CSALGQGADTQYF
v_call: TRBV12-3/TRBV12-4; d_call: TRBD2; j_call: TRBJ2-7; cdr3_length: 14; clone_size: .; cdr3_nt: TGTGCCAGCAGTTTGCAGCGGGGGATCTACGAGCAGTACTTC; cdr3_aa: CASSLQRGIYEQYF
v_call: TRBV2; d_call: TRBD1; j_call: TRBJ2-7; cdr3_length: 14; clone_size: few; cdr3_nt: TGTGCCAGCACTTGGGGGACAGGGGGCCACGAGCAGTACTTC; cdr3_aa: CASTWGTGGHEQYF
v_call: TRBV5-1; d_call: .; j_call: TRBJ2-1; cdr3_length: 15; clone_size: few; cdr3_nt: TGCGCCAGCAGCTCGGCGCGCAACTCCTACAATGAGCAGTTCTTC; cdr3_aa: CASSSARNSYNEQFF
v_call: TRBV2; d_call: .; j_call: TRBJ2-4; cdr3_length: 14; clone_size: .; cdr3_nt: TGTGCCAGCAGGGTTAGCGGAGCAAAAAACATTCAGTACTTC; cdr3_aa: CASRVSGAKNIQYF
v_call: TRBV12-3/TRBV12-4; d_call: .; j_call: TRBJ1-2; cdr3_length: 11; clone_size: many; cdr3_nt: TGTGCCAGCAGTTTGAGGGGTGGCTACACCTTC; cdr3_aa: CASSLRGGYTF
v_call: TRBV12-3/TRBV12-4; d_call: .; j_call: TRBJ1-5; cdr3_length: 14; clone_size: .; cdr3_nt: TGTGCCAGCAGTCTTAAGTCGGGCAATCAGCCCCAGCATTTT; cdr3_aa: CASSLKSGNQPQHF
v_call: TRBV12-3/TRBV12-4; d_call: .; j_call: TRBJ2-3; cdr3_length: 17; clone_size: few; cdr3_nt: TGTGCCAGCAGTTTATCGTCCGGGCTCGTGGGCACAGATACGCAGTATTTT; cdr3_aa: CASSLSSGLVGTDTQYF
v_call: TRBV9; d_call: .; j_call: TRBJ2-3; cdr3_length: 16; clone_size: .; cdr3_nt: TGTGCCAGCAGCGTAGGTAACCGGGACCCCACAGATACGCAGTATTTT; cdr3_aa: CASSVGNRDPTDTQYF
v_call: TRBV7-2; d_call: TRBD1; j_call: TRBJ2-1; cdr3_length: 14; clone_size: many; cdr3_nt: TGTGCCAGCAGCTCTCGACAGGGAATCGAGGGGCAGTTCTTC; cdr3_aa: CASSSRQGIEGQFF
v_call: TRBV20-1; d_call: .; j_call: TRBJ2-7; cdr3_length: 10; clone_size: .; cdr3_nt: TGCAGTGCTAAAGGCTACGAGCAGTACTTC; cdr3_aa: CSAKGYEQYF
v_call: TRBV20-1; d_call: .; j_call: TRBJ2-7; cdr3_length: 13; clone_size: .; cdr3_nt: TGCAGTGCTAGAGGCAGGTTTGCCTACGAGCAGTACTTC; cdr3_aa: CSARGRFAYEQYF
v_call: TRBV12-3/TRBV12-4; d_call: .; j_call: TRBJ2-7; cdr3_length: 12; clone_size: .; cdr3_nt: TGTGCCAGCAGCCGGCCCAGGTACGAGCAGTACTTC; cdr3_aa: CASSRPRYEQYF
v_call: TRBV5-1; d_call: TRBD1; j_call: TRBJ2-2; cdr3_length: 16; clone_size: few; cdr3_nt: TGCGCCAGCAGCGTGAGGACAGGGCTAAACACCGGGGAGCTGTTTTTT; cdr3_aa: CASSVRTGLNTGELFF
v_call: TRBV7-3; d_call: .; j_call: TRBJ2-5; cdr3_length: 15; clone_size: .; cdr3_nt: TGTGCCAGCAGCCCATTGTCCGGGGGGCGGGAGACCCAGTACTTC; cdr3_aa: CASSPLSGGRETQYF
v_call: TRBV20-1; d_call: .; j_call: TRBJ2-1; cdr3_length: 16; clone_size: .; cdr3_nt: TGCAGTGCTAGCAGGGACGGTCGGACTATATACAATGAGCAGTTCTTC; cdr3_aa: CSASRDGRTIYNEQFF
v_call: TRBV5-1; d_call: .; j_call: TRBJ1-3; cdr3_length: 14; clone_size: .; cdr3_nt: TGCGCCAGCAGCCCGGATGGGGGAGGAAACACCATATATTTT; cdr3_aa: CASSPDGGGNTIYF
v_call: TRBV9; d_call: .; j_call: TRBJ2-7; cdr3_length: 14; clone_size: few; cdr3_nt: TGTGCCAGCAGCGTAGCTGGAGGGTTCAACGAGCAGTACTTC; cdr3_aa: CASSVAGGFNEQYF
v_call: TRBV5-1; d_call: TRBD1; j_call: TRBJ1-1; cdr3_length: 15; clone_size: few; cdr3_nt: TGCGCCAGCAGCGACCCAGGGGGCGCGAACACTGAAGCTTTCTTT; cdr3_aa: CASSDPGGANTEAFF
v_call: TRBV9; d_call: TRBD2; j_call: TRBJ2-5; cdr3_length: 18; clone_size: many; cdr3_nt: TGTGCCAGCAGCCTTGGCAGACTAGCGGGGGGGCCTGGAGAGACCCAGTACTTC; cdr3_aa: CASSLGRLAGGPGETQYF
v_call: TRBV5-1; d_call: TRBD2; j_call: TRBJ2-1; cdr3_length: 16; clone_size: few; cdr3_nt: TGCGCCAGCAGCGCCTTAGCGGGAGGACGGTACAATGAGCAGTTCTTC; cdr3_aa: CASSALAGGRYNEQFF
v_call: TRBV5-1; d_call: TRBD2; j_call: TRBJ2-1; cdr3_length: 14; clone_size: .; cdr3_nt: TGCGCCAGCAGGTCTAGCGGGGCGGGGGATGAGCAGTTCTTC; cdr3_aa: CASRSSGAGDEQFF
v_call: TRBV12-5; d_call: TRBD2; j_call: TRBJ2-1; cdr3_length: 13; clone_size: .; cdr3_nt: TGTGCTAGTCGGACTAGCGGGAACAATGAGCAGTTCTTC; cdr3_aa: CASRTSGNNEQFF
v_call: TRBV12-3/TRBV12-4; d_call: .; j_call: TRBJ2-1; cdr3_length: 13; clone_size: .; cdr3_nt: TGTGCCAGCAGTTTAGTGGCGGTCGCTGAGCAGTTCTTC; cdr3_aa: CASSLVAVAEQFF
v_call: TRBV12-3/TRBV12-4; d_call: TRBD1; j_call: TRBJ1-2; cdr3_length: 14; clone_size: few; cdr3_nt: TGTGCCAGCAGTGCAACCAGGGGGCGGGATGGCTACACCTTC; cdr3_aa: CASSATRGRDGYTF
v_call: TRBV19; d_call: TRBD2; j_call: TRBJ2-3; cdr3_length: 13; clone_size: .; cdr3_nt: TGTGCCAGTAGTATGACGGCTAGCGGTTTCCAGTATTTT; cdr3_aa: CASSMTASGFQYF